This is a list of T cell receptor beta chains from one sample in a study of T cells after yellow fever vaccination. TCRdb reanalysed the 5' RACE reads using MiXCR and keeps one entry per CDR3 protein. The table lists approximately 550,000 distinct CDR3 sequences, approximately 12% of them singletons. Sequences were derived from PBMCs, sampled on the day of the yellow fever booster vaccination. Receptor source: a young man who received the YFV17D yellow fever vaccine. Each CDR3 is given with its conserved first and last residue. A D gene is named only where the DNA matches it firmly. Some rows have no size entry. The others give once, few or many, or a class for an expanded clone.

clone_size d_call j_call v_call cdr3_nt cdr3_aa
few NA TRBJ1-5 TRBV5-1 TGCGCCAGCAGCTTGGAGGGGCCCAATCAGCCCCAGCATTTT CASSLEGPNQPQHF
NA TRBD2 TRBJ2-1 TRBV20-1 TGCAGTGCTAGGGAGAGGCTAGCGGGAGTCGGTGAGCAGTTCTTC CSARERLAGVGEQFF
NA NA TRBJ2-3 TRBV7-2 TGTGCCAGCAGCTTAGAGGTAGAGGGGTACACAGATACGCAGTATTTT CASSLEVEGYTDTQYF
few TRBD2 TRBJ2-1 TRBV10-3 TGTGCCATCAGTGAAGGACTAGCGGGAGGTCGGTTCTTC CAISEGLAGGRFF
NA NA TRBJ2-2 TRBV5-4 TGTGCCACCAAGCGTGGGGACACCGGGGAGCTGTTTTTT CATKRGDTGELFF
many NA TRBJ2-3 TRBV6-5 TGTGCCAGCAGTTACGCTGACCCAAGCACAGATACGCAGTATTTT CASSYADPSTDTQYF
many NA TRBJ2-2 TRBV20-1 TGCAGTGCTGTTATCTCGGCCGGGGAGCTGTTTTTT CSAVISAGELFF
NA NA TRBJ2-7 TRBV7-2 TGTGCCAGCAGCCTTACACAAGGGCCCTACGAGCAGTACTTC CASSLTQGPYEQYF
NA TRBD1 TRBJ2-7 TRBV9 TGTGCCAGCAGCGTAGGGGGGGACAGGGCCTACGAGCAGTACTTC CASSVGGDRAYEQYF
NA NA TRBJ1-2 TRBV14 TGTGCCAGCAGCCCCCTTGTTTCGCGGCCGGGGGGCTACACCTTC CASSPLVSRPGGYTF
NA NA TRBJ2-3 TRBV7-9 TGTGCCAGCACCTCAAGGGGGGACGGCACAGATACGCAGTATTTT CASTSRGDGTDTQYF
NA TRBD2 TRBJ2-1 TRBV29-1 TGCAGCGCCACGCCGGGCAGCGGGAGAGTAGGCGGGAATGAGCAGTTCTTC CSATPGSGRVGGNEQFF
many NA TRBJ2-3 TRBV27 TGTGCCAGCAGTCCCGGGTTTAGCACAGATACGCAGTATTTT CASSPGFSTDTQYF
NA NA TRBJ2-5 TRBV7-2 TGTGCCAGCAGCTCCTACGCAGGGGGGGAGGAGACCCAGTACTTC CASSSYAGGEETQYF
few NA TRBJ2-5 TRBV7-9 TGTGCCAGCAGCTTAAGGGGCCGGTTCGTCCAAGAGACCCAGTACTTC CASSLRGRFVQETQYF
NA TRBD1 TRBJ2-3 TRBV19 TGTGCCAGTAGTTATACGGGACAGGGGAAAGATACGCAGTATTTT CASSYTGQGKDTQYF
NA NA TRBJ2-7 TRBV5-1 TGCGCCAGCAGCTTTGACAGGCGAGAGGAGTACTTC CASSFDRREEYF
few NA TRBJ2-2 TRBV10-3 TGTGCCATCAGTGAGTCTAGCTACACCGGGGAGCTGTTTTTT CAISESSYTGELFF
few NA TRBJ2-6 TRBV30 TGTGCCTGGAGTGTACTAGGGAGAGGGGCCAACGTCCTGACTTTC CAWSVLGRGANVLTF
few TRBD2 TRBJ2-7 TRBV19 TGTGCCAGTAGTATAAGCGGGAGCGGGTTTATCGAGCAGTACTTC CASSISGSGFIEQYF
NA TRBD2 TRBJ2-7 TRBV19 TGTGCCAGTAGTAATCCCGGGACTAGGATCAACGAGCAGTACTTC CASSNPGTRINEQYF
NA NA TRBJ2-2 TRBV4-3 TGCGCCAGCAGCCAATGGCGGGAGAACACCGGGGAGCTGTTTTTT CASSQWRENTGELFF
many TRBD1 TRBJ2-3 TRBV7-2 TGTGCCAGCAGCTCACAGGGGAGAGCAGATACGCAGTATTTT CASSSQGRADTQYF
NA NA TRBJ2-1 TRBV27 TGTGCCAGCAGTGTTCAGGGTACGAATGAGCAGTTCTTC CASSVQGTNEQFF
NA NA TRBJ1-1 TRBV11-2 TGTGCCAGCAGGGAGGGGGGGGGCACTGAAGCTTTCTTT CASREGGGTEAFF
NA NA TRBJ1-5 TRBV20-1 TGCAGTGCTAGACTAGAGAGGTCGCAGCCCCAGCATTTT CSARLERSQPQHF
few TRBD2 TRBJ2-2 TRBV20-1 TGCAGTGCTAGCGCGGCTAGCGGGAGGGTGGGCACCGGGGAGCTGTTTTTT CSASAASGRVGTGELFF
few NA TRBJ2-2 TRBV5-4 TGTGCCAGCCACTCCGGGGGCCCTCCCGGGGAGCTGTTTTTT CASHSGGPPGELFF
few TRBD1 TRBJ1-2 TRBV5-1 TGCGCCAGCAGCTTGGAAGGACAGGGGGCAGGGTATGGCTACACCTTC CASSLEGQGAGYGYTF
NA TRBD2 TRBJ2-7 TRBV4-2 TGTGCCAGCAGCCAAAAGACTAGCGTAACCTACGAGCAGTACTTC CASSQKTSVTYEQYF
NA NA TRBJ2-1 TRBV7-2 TGTGCCAGCAGACAGGTGTACAATGAGCAGTTCTTC CASRQVYNEQFF
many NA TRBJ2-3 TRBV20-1 TGCAGTGCTACCAGCACAGATACGCAGTATTTT CSATSTDTQYF
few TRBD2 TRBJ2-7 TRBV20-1 TGCAGTGCTAATCAACTAGCGGGAGATGGAGAGCAGTACTTC CSANQLAGDGEQYF
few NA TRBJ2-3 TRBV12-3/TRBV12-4 TGTGCCAGCAGTTTCAGGGTTAACACAGATACGCAGTATTTT CASSFRVNTDTQYF
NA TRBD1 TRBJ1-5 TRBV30 TGTGCCTGGGCGGGACAGACCTCGGGTCAGCCCCAGCATTTT CAWAGQTSGQPQHF
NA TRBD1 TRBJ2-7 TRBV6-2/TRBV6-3 TGTGCCAGCCAGGGGGTTTACGAGCAGTACTTC CASQGVYEQYF
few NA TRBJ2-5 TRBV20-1 TGCAGTGCTGTGAAACTTCCTTTGGGCCAAGAGACCCAGTACTTC CSAVKLPLGQETQYF
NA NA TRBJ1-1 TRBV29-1 TGCAGTGGCTTGTGGACTGAAGCTTTCTTT CSGLWTEAFF
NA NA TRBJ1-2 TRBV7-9 TGTGCCAGCAGCACCCAGACAGATCATGGCTACACCTTC CASSTQTDHGYTF
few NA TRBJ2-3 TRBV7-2 TGTGCCAGCAGCTTAGCGGGAGTGGTCTCAGATACGCAGTATTTT CASSLAGVVSDTQYF
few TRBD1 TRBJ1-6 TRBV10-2 TGCGCCAGCATGACAGGGGACGCCTATAATTCACCCCTCCACTTT CASMTGDAYNSPLHF
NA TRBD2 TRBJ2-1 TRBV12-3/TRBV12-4 TGTGCCAGCAGTCCCTCCATAGCGGGAGGGATCTACAATGAGCAGTTCTTC CASSPSIAGGIYNEQFF
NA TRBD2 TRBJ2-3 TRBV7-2 TGTGCCAGCAGCTCCCGACTAGCGGGAGCCCTTTATACGCAGTATTTT CASSSRLAGALYTQYF
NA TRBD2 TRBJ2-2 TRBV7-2 TGTGCCAGCAGCGACCCTTCGACTAGCGGAAACACCGGGGAGCTGTTTTTT CASSDPSTSGNTGELFF
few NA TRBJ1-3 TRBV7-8 TGTGCCAGCAGCTTAGTGAACACCATATATTTT CASSLVNTIYF
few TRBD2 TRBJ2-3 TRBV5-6 TGTGCCAGCACCGAACGAGGGCGGGAGATCGCAGATACGCAGTATTTT CASTERGREIADTQYF
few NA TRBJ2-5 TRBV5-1 TGCGCCAGCAGCTTGGTGGCCGGCCCGGAGACCCAGTACTTC CASSLVAGPETQYF
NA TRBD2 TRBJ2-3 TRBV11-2 TGTGCCAGCAGCTCCTATACCAGGGGAGCGGGAGTTATCACAGATACGCAGTATTTT CASSSYTRGAGVITDTQYF